The 3 T cell receptor beta chains reported below all come from one sample, sequenced in a study of PD-1 blockade in classical Hodgkin lymphoma. Time point reported: cycle 4 day 1 (C4D1), after about 6 weeks of nivolumab. Each and every patient relapsed after autologous stem cell transplantation, and patients got differing brentuximab vedotin exposure. TCRdb keeps only in-frame clones here, not all; method: immunoSEQ multiplex PCR. The sample records around 90,000 clones, about three quarters being singletons. The sequencing used peripheral blood mononuclear cells (PBMCs), collected before the fourth cycle of nivolumab. The source is a human donor with classical Hodgkin lymphoma.

The chain uses TRBV11-2 and TRBJ1-5, with D hard to call. The CDR3 has 12 amino acids. With 5 bases removed from V and 4 bases from J, the gap between germline ends came to 6 bases. Per germline, CDR1 SGHAT and CDR2 FQNNGV. The CDR3 loop is CASSAINQPQHF. The CDR3 DNA reads TGTGCCAGCAGCGCAATAAATCAGCCCCAGCATTTT.

The V call is TRBV5-4, the J call TRBJ2-7; 9 bases fit TRBD1. After removal of 4 bases from V and 4 bases from J, the junction contained 6 bases not matched to a gene. This CDR3 has 14 amino acids. Germline CDR1 reads SGHNT; CDR2 reads YYREEE (reference sequence). CDR3 in DNA: TGTGCCAGCAGCCCAGGACAGGGGCGGTACGAGCAGTACTTC. Its protein product is CASSPGQGRYEQYF.

The sample holds one count of this clone. The chain is built from TRBV9 and TRBJ2-1; no clear D gene. Germline values: CDR1 SGDLS, CDR2 YYNGEE. V was clipped by 2 bases and J by 8 bases, with 14 bases between them. The CDR3 consists of 14 residues. The CDR3 sequence: CASSVSQVKDEQFF. The CDR3 coding sequence is TGTGCCAGCAGCGTGAGTCAGGTGAAGGATGAGCAGTTCTTC.